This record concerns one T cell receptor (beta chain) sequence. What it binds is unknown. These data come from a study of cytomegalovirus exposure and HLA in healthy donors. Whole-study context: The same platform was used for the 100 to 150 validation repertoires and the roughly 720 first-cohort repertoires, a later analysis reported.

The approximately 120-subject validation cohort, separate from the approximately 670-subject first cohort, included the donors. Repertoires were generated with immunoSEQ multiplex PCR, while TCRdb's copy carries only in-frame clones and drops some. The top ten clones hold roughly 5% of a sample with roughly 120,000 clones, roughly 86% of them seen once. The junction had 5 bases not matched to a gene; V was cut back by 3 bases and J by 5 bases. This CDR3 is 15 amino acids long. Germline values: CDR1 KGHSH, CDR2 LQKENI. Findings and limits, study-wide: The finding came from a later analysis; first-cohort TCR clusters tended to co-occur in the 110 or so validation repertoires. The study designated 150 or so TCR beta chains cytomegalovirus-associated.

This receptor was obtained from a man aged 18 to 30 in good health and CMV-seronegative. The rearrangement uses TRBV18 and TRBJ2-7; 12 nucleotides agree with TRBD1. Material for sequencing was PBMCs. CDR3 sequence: CASSPPGQGANEQYF. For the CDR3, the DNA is TGTGCCAGCTCACCCCCGGGACAGGGGGCTAACGAGCAGTACTTC.